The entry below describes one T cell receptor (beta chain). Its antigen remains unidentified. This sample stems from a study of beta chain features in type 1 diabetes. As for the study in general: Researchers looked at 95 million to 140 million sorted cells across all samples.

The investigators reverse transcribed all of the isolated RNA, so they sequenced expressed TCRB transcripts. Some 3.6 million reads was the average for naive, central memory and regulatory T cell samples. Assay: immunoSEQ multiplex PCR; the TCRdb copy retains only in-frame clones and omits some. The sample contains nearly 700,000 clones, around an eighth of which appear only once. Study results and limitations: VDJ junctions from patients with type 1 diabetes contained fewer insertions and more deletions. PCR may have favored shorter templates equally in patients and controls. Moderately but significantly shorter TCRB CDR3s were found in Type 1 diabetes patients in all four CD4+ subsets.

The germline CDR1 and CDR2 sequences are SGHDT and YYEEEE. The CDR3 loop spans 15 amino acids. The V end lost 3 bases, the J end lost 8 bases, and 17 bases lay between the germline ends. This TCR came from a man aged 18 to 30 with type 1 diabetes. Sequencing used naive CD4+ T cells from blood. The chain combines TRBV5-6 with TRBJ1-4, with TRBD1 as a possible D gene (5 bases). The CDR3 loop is CASSSGPLPGEKLFF. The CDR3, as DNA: TGTGCCAGCAGCTCGGGACCTCTCCCCGGAGAAAAACTGTTTTTT.